The 20 T cell receptor beta chains below come from one sample, sequenced in a study of T cells in Graves' hyperthyroidism and ophthalmopathy. TCR beta CDR3 sequences were amplified from RNA transcripts. RT-PCR in the first round (using the HTBI primer set) targeted the TCR CDR3. TCRdb analysed the multiplex PCR reads with MiXCR anew, one entry per CDR3 protein. This sample carries around 580,000 distinct CDR3 sequences, 16% of them seen once, and the ten largest clones take about 20%. Sequenced: blood. The receptor set was obtained from a woman aged 18 to 35 with Graves' hyperthyroidism.

The chain uses TRBV19 and TRBJ2-7; 8 bases are shared with TRBD2. V was pared by 5 bases and J by 3 bases, with 9 bases of the junction left unmatched. The V gene's germline CDR1 is LNHDA and CDR2 SQIVND (reference sequence). The CDR3 length is 15 residues. In DNA form, the CDR3 reads TGTGCCAGTAGTCACCCCGGGACTAGTATCTACGAGCAGTACTTC. Translation gives CASSHPGTSIYEQYF.

This sequence joins TRBV9 and TRBJ2-7; no firm D call. The V end was cut by 3 bases, the J end by 5 bases, with 9 bases between. The germline V gene encodes CDR1 SGDLS and CDR2 YYNGEE. CDR3 size: 12 residues. In DNA, the CDR3 is TGTGCCAGCAGCGGGGGTGGCCACGAGCAGTACTTC. It is translated as CASSGGGHEQYF.

This clonotype appeared many times. This chain uses TRBV13 with TRBJ2-7; tentative D call: TRBD1 (5 bases). V was clipped by 5 bases and J by 0 bases, with 17 bases between them. The CDR3 has 16 residues. Germline CDR1 PRHDT, CDR2 FYEKMQ (reference sequence). As DNA, the CDR3 is TGTGCCAGCAGCCTGGTATCTCAGGGTAGCTCCTACGAGCAGTACTTC. Encoded protein: CASSLVSQGSSYEQYF.

This clonotype appeared a few times. The rearrangement links TRBV3-1 to TRBJ2-5; 10 bases line up with TRBD1. Germline CDR1 is LGHDT and CDR2 is YNNKEL (reference sequence). V shed 3 bases, J shed 3 bases, and the junction held 4 bases outside the gene matches. CDR3 length: 15 residues. The CDR3: CASSHPGTGEETQYF. CDR3 nucleotide sequence: TGTGCCAGCAGCCACCCAGGGACAGGGGAAGAGACCCAGTACTTC.

Details on this clonotype: One end of the junction does not line up with germline, which may come from a read error. The rearrangement joins TRBV7-2 to TRBJ1-2; D remains ambiguous. The CDR3 extends over 12 amino acids. Germline assignment: CDR1 SGHTA and CDR2 FQGNSA. In DNA, the CDR3 is TGTGCCAGCAGCCCATTGTACTATGGCCACACCTTC. Encoded protein: CASSPLYYGHTF.

The gene calls are TRBV27 and TRBJ2-3; D call uncertain. Trimming cost V 5 bases and J 4 bases, with 7 bases left between them. This CDR3 is 12 amino acids long. Germline V gives CDR1 MNHEY, CDR2 SMNVEV (reference sequence). In nucleotides, the CDR3 is TGTGCCAGCAGTACACGGCCAGATACGCAGTATTTT. Protein sequence: CASSTRPDTQYF.

The sample holds a few counts of this clonotype. The rearrangement uses TRBV12-3 or TRBV12-4 and TRBJ1-6; possible D gene TRBD1, 5 bases. The CDR3 loop spans 14 amino acids. The V end was cut by 3 bases, the J end by 9 bases, with 12 bases between. In DNA form, the CDR3 reads TGTGCCAGCAGTTTCAGACCGGGGGGTTCACCCCTCCACTTT. It encodes CASSFRPGGSPLHF.

This clonotype was seen many times. This chain joins TRBV12-3 or TRBV12-4 and TRBJ1-6, with TRBD1 matching 12 bases. V dropped 5 bases and J dropped 10; count of bases not matched to a gene: 6. The CDR3 spans 15 residues. Here the CDR3 DNA reads TGTGCCAGCAGTCGGGACAGGGGGCGCGGATCACCCCTCCACTTT. Its translation: CASSRDRGRGSPLHF.

V is TRBV20-1 and J is TRBJ1-1, with TRBD1 identical over 7 bases. Germline CDR1 and CDR2: DFQATT and SNEGSKA (reference sequence). The CDR3 length is 15 residues. V lost 3 bases, J lost 1 base, and 8 bases stayed unmatched. The CDR3 nucleotides are TGCAGTGCTAGGGAGACAGGGTGGGGGAACACTGAAGCTTTCTTT. Its translation: CSARETGWGNTEAFF.

In its sample, this clonotype was seen a few times. This chain uses TRBV19 with TRBJ2-6; D is perhaps TRBD2 (6 bases). Trimming took 7 bases from V and 0 from J, leaving 10 bases between them. The CDR3 length is 15 residues. Germline loops: CDR1 LNHDA, CDR2 SQIVND (reference sequence). CDR3 protein: CASKKGGSGANVLTF. The CDR3 DNA follows: TGTGCCAGTAAAAAGGGAGGCTCTGGGGCCAACGTCCTGACTTTC.

This clonotype has only one observation. The chain joins TRBV20-1 to TRBJ2-4; TRBD2 is a possible D gene (7 bases). This CDR3 contains 17 residues. Trimming shortened V by 1 base and J by 3 bases, and 19 bases separated the two germline ends. CDR1 and CDR2 (germline): DFQATT, SNEGSKA (reference sequence). This CDR3 is CSARGIGGGFGKNIQYF. The DNA of the CDR3 is TGCAGTGCTAGAGGAATAGGGGGGGGCTTTGGCAAAAACATTCAGTACTTC.

This clonotype was detected many times. The V gene is TRBV6-6, the J gene TRBJ1-2; D not resolved. V lost 2 bases, J lost 4 bases, and 8 bases lay in between. CDR1 is MNHNY, CDR2 SVGAGI, per germline (reference sequence). The CDR3 consists of 13 residues. The CDR3 region has the DNA TGTGCCAGCAGTTACGGGGTCCCCTATGGCTACACCTTC. Its protein is CASSYGVPYGYTF.

In this sample, this clonotype turned up many times. The rearrangement uses TRBV11-2 and TRBJ2-1; TRBD2 agrees at 8 bases. The CDR3 has 15 residues. The germline gives CDR1 SGHAT, CDR2 FQNNGV. V shed 4 bases and J 9 bases; nucleotides not matched to a gene: 11. The CDR3 nucleotides are TGTGCCAGCAGCTCCGACTCGGGAGGGAGGCTTGAGCAGTTCTTC. This encodes CASSSDSGGRLEQFF.

The V and J genes are TRBV19 and TRBJ1-5, with a tentative D call TRBD1 (5 bases). V dropped 7 bases and J dropped 7 bases, with 20 bases sitting between them. Germline lookup yields CDR1 LNHDA and CDR2 SQIVND (reference sequence). CDR3 size: 15 residues. CDR3 sequence (DNA): TGTGCCAGTACTGTATCCTGGGGGGGTAAACAGCCCCAGCATTTT. Amino acids: CASTVSWGGKQPQHF.

The chain joins TRBV29-1 to TRBJ2-7; 9 bases map to TRBD2. The junction had 8 bases not matched to a gene; V was cut back by 2 bases and J by 9 bases. This CDR3 is 13 amino acids long. In germline, CDR1 is SQVTM, CDR2 ANQGSEA. The CDR3 sequence: CSVELAGPFAQYF. The CDR3 DNA reads as TGCAGCGTTGAACTAGCGGGACCTTTCGCGCAGTACTTC.

This clonotype was recorded many times. The V gene is TRBV2, the J gene TRBJ1-2; D ambiguous. The CDR3 extends over 12 amino acids. Germline V gene data show CDR1 as SNHLY and CDR2 as FYNNEI. V shed 1 base and J shed 3 bases, with 3 bases lying between them. CDR3 loop: CASSEDYYGYTF. The CDR3 DNA reads TGTGCCAGCAGTGAAGACTACTATGGCTACACCTTC.

This clonotype was counted ten times or more. This sequence joins TRBV12-3 or TRBV12-4 and TRBJ1-2; maybe TRBD1 (6 bases). V lost 6 bases and J 4 bases, leaving 18 bases between the germline ends. The CDR3 totals 15 residues. The CDR3 nucleotides read TGTGCCAGCAGCTCTTCAACAGGGAGGAGCTATGGCTACACCTTC. As protein: CASSSSTGRSYGYTF.

The chain carries TRBV18 and TRBJ2-7, with TRBD2 as a possible D gene (5 bases). The V gene's germline CDR1 is KGHSH and CDR2 LQKENI. The ends were cut back, 4 bases at V and 2 bases at J, with 9 bases in the middle. CDR3 length: 13 amino acids. Here the CDR3 reads CASSLSEAYEQYF. The CDR3 DNA is TGTGCCAGCTCACTTTCGGAGGCCTACGAGCAGTACTTC.

This clonotype was found many times. This chain links TRBV27 with TRBJ2-1; the match to TRBD2 covers 10 bases. From germline, CDR1 is MNHEY and CDR2 SMNVEV (reference sequence). The ends lost 6 bases at V and 2 bases at J; junction bases unmatched: 10. This CDR3 contains 17 residues. CDR3 nucleotide sequence: TGTGCCAGCAGGCATCTAGCGGGAGCAGTCACCTACAATGAGCAGTTCTTC. It translates to CASRHLAGAVTYNEQFF.

The gene calls are TRBV9 and TRBJ1-2; TRBD1 is a possible D gene (5 bases). Trimming removed 2 bases at V and 3 bases at J, with 11 bases between. CDR1 SGDLS and CDR2 YYNGEE come from the germline V gene. The CDR3 is 14 residues long. Written as DNA, the CDR3 is TGTGCCAGCAGCGTGGCACGGGGCGACTATGGCTACACCTTC. Protein sequence: CASSVARGDYGYTF.